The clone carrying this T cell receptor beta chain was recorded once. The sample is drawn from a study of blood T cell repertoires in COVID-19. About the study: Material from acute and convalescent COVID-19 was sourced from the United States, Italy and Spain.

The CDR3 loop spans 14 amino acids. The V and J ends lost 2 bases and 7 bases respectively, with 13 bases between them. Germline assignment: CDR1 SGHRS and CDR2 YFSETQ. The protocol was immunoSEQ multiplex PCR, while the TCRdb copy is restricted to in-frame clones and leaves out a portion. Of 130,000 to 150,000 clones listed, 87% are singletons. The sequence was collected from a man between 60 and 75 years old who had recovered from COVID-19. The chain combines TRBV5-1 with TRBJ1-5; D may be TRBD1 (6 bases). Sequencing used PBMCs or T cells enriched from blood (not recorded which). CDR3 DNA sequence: TGCGCCAGCAGCTTACTTGACAGGTCCCAGCCCCAGCATTTT. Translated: CASSLLDRSQPQHF.